This entry is about one TCR beta chain. The antigen this receptor binds is unknown. Coverage ceases 3 residues before the CDR3 finishes, and the germline J gene fills in the end. TCR beta chain deep sequencing was performed with the immunoSEQ assay. The paper's data handling went like this. Only productive TCR beta rearrangements were used to compute clonotype frequencies. Sourced from immuneACCESS, this table was stored by TCRdb with only in-frame sequences that have V and J called. A share of the clones is absent; for the studies checked, an unresolved V gene accounts for under half, and the remainder has no known explanation. V, J and clone size reflect that table, while D and trimming were determined from the DNA. The sample's records list about 2,000 clones. About a sixth of the sample is taken by the ten largest. The CDR3 goes from the cysteine to the phenylalanine over 12 residues. The 27 bases shown cover part of the CDR3, and their frame starts at base 1. CDR1 is given as SEHNR and CDR2 as FQNEAQ, both from the germline V gene (reference sequence).

The data were taken from a study of TET2 disruption in CD19-targeted CAR T cells (dated by TCRdb to about 2018). Some background on the complete study: No additional inclusion criteria were applied, and the number of samples was determined by the original clinical trial design and by sample availability. Overall study outcomes, separate from this receptor: Conclusions about the patient's CAR T cells rested on extensive analysis of a single subject.

The treatment or condition label of this sample denotes: autologous CTL019 cells: CD19 CAR with 4-1BB and CD3 zeta domains. The CD19 CAR incorporated TCR zeta and 4-1BB costimulatory signaling domains. T cells for CTL019 manufacturing were collected from peripheral blood by leukapheresis. The DNeasy Blood and Tissue Kit was used to extract genomic DNA from pre-infusion T cells, peripheral blood, or sorted post-infusion T cells. The source was CD8+ T cells sorted from cultured blood T cells, collected for CD19 CAR T cell therapy. The V and J genes are TRBV7-9 and TRBJ2-4, with the D gene not confidently named. The TCR originated in a man aged 70-80 years with chronic lymphocytic leukemia. The covered CDR3 bases are TGTGCCAGCAGCTCAGATAACTATGGT. The translation is CASSSDNYG. The full CDR3 reads CASSSDNYGQYF.